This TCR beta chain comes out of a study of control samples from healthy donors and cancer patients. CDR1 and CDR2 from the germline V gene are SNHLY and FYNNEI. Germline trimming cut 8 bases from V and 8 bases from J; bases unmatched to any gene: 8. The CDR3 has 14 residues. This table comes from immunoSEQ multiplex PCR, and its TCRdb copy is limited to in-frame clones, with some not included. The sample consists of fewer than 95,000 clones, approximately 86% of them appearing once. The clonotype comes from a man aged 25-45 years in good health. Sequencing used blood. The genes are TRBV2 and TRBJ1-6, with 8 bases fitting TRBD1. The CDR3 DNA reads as TGTGCCAGCTTAAGAGGACAGGGATATTCACCCCTCCACTTT. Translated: CASLRGQGYSPLHF.